The TCR beta chain under discussion was sequenced for a study of blood T cell repertoires in COVID-19. For the study at large: Donors in the United States, Italy and Spain gave samples during acute or convalescent COVID-19.

Clones were sequenced by immunoSEQ multiplex PCR, and TCRdb holds only the in-frame ones, with some missing. The sample contains a few hundred thousand clones, 80% to 95% of which appear only once. There are 12 residues in the CDR3. The germline V and J ends were trimmed by 2 bases and 9 bases, with 10 bases remaining between them. This receptor was taken from a woman aged 25 to 39 with COVID-19, enrolled during active disease. The chain recombines TRBV12-3 or TRBV12-4 with TRBJ1-1; D call uncertain. Sequencing was performed on peripheral blood. The CDR3 region is CASSLRGLQAFF. The CDR3 DNA follows: TGTGCCAGCAGTTTACGGGGATTGCAAGCTTTCTTT.